The clone carrying this T cell receptor (beta chain) was seen only a few times. Antigen: not known. This sample stems from a study of CD8+ T cells in alopecia areata. Germline CDR1 LNHNV, CDR2 YYDKDF (reference sequence). With V trimmed by 1 base and J by 1 base, 1 base remained unmatched. The CDR3 contains 15 residues. Treatment of the sample: oral pan-JAK inhibitor, 5-10 mg twice daily. Findings of the study overall: Mice showed clearer TCR sharing than patients did, a gap that was possibly HLA-related. Scalp and blood samples kept many expanded lesional clones throughout tofacitinib.

Extraction of RNA preceded its reverse transcription into cDNA, which served as the sequencing template. Generated by immunoSEQ multiplex PCR, the TCRdb table keeps only in-frame clones and is missing some. The repertoire includes about 110,000 clones, approximately 54% of them detected once, and 12% sits in the top ten. Sequencing was performed on CD8+ T cells sorted from blood, taken at week 24, from a patient treated with tofacitinib. The chain has TRBV15 and TRBJ2-3, with 8 positions matching TRBD2. This clonotype was obtained from a human donor with alopecia areata. CDR3 amino acids: CATSRARGGTDTQYF. The DNA for the CDR3 is TGTGCCACCAGCAGAGCGCGGGGGGGCACAGATACGCAGTATTTT.